These 2 T cell receptor beta chains originate from one sample sequenced in a study of T cells in Graves' hyperthyroidism and ophthalmopathy. Authors of the study amplified TCR beta CDR3 regions from RNA transcripts. First-round RT-PCR with HTBI primers amplified the TCR CDR3 region. Via MiXCR, TCRdb re-called the multiplex PCR reads, giving one row per CDR3 protein. This sample has 250,000 or so distinct CDR3 sequences, with about 14% found just once. The sample was blood. These receptors all stem from a woman aged 35 to 49 with Graves' hyperthyroidism that later progressed to Graves' ophthalmopathy.

This clonotype was seen many times. This chain connects TRBV28 to TRBJ1-1; D uncertain. In germline, CDR1 is MDHEN, CDR2 SYDVKM. Trimming took 2 bases from V and 4 from J, leaving 5 bases between them. The CDR3 sequence is 12 residues long. CDR3 loop: CASSLPITEAFF. The CDR3 region has the DNA TGTGCCAGCAGTTTACCAATCACTGAAGCTTTCTTT.

This clonotype occurred many times. The gene calls are TRBV5-1 and TRBJ2-7, with 10 bases aligning to TRBD2. V lost 2 bases to trimming and J lost 0 bases; unmatched junction nucleotides: 5. The germline gives CDR1 SGHRS, CDR2 YFSETQ. The CDR3 is 16 residues long. CDR3 DNA: TGCGCCAGCAGCTTATCTGGGACTAGCGACTCCTACGAGCAGTACTTC. This encodes CASSLSGTSDSYEQYF.